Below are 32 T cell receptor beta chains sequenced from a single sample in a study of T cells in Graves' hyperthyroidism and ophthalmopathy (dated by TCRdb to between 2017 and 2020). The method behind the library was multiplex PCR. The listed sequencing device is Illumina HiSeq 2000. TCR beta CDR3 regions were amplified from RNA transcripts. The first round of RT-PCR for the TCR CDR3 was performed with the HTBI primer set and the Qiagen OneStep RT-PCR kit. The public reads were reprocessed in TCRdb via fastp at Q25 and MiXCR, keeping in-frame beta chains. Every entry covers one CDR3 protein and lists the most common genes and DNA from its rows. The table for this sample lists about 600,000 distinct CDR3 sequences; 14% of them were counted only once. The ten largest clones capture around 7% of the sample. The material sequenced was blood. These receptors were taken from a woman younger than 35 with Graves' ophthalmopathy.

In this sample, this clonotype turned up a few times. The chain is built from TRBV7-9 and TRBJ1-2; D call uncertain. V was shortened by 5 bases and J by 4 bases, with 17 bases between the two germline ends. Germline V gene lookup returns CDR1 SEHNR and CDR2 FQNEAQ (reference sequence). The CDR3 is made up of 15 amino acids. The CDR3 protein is CASSPPWAGSYGYTF. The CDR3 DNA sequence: TGTGCCAGCAGCCCCCCTTGGGCAGGCTCCTATGGCTACACCTTC.

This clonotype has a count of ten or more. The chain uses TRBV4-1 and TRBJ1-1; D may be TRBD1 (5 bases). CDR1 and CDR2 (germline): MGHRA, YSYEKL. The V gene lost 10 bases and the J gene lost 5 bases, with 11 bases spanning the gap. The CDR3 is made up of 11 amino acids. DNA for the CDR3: TGCGCCACCCAGGGACGGACTGAAGCTTTCTTT. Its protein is CATQGRTEAFF.

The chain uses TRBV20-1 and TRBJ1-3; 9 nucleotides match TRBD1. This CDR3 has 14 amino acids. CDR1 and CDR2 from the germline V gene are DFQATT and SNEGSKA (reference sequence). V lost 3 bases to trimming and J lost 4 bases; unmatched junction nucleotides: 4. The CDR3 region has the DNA TGCAGTGCTAGGGGGACAGGGACCGGAAACACCATATATTTT. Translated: CSARGTGTGNTIYF.

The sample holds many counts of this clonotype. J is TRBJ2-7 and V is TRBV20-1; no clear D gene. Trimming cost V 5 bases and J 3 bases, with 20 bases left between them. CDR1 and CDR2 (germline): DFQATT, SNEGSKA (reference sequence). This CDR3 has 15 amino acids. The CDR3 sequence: CSAHQRAVANYEQYF. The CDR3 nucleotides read TGCAGTGCTCACCAAAGGGCCGTGGCGAACTACGAGCAGTACTTC.

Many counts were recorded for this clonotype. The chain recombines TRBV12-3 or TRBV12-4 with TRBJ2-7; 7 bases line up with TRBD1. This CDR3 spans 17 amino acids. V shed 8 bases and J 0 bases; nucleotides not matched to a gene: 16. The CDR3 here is CASPPPGDSSSSYEQYF. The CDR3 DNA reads TGTGCCAGCCCCCCCCCCGGGGACAGCTCGAGCTCCTACGAGCAGTACTTC.

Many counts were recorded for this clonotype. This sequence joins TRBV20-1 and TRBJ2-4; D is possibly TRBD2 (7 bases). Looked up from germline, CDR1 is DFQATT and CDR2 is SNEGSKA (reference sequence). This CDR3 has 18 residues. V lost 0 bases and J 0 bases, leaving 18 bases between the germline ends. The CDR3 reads CSAREGRGGELAKNIQYF. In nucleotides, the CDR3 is TGCAGTGCTAGAGAAGGTCGCGGGGGCGAACTAGCCAAAAACATTCAGTACTTC.

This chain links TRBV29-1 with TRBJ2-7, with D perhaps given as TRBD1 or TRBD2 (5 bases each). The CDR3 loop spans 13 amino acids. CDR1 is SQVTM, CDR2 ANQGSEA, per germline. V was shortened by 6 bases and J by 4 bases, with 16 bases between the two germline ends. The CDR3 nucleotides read TGCAGCGTCGCCGAGGGACGGATATACGAGCAGTACTTC. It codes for CSVAEGRIYEQYF.

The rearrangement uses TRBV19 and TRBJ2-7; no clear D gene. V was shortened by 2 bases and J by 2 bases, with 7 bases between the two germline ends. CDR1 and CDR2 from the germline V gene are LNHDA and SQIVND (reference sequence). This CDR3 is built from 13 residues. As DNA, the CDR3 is TGTGCCAGTAGTATATCCCCGACCTACGAGCAGTACTTC. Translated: CASSISPTYEQYF.

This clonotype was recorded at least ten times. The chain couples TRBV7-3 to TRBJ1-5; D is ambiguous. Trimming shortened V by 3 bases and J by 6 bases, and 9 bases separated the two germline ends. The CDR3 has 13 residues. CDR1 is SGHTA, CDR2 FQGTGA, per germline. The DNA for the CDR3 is TGTGCCAGCAGCTTCTTAGTGGCTCAGCCCCAGCATTTT. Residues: CASSFLVAQPQHF.

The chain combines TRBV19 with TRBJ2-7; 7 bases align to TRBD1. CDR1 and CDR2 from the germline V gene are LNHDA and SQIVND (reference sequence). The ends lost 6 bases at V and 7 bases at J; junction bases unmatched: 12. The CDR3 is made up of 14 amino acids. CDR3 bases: TGTGCCAGTAGAACGGACAGGTTCTCTCGGGAGCAGTACTTC. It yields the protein CASRTDRFSREQYF.

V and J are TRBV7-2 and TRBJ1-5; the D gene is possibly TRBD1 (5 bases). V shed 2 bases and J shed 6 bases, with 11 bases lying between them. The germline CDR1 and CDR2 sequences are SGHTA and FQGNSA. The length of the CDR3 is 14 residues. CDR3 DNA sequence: TGTGCCAGCAGCTTAAAGGGGCTAAGTCAGCCCCAGCATTTT. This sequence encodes CASSLKGLSQPQHF.

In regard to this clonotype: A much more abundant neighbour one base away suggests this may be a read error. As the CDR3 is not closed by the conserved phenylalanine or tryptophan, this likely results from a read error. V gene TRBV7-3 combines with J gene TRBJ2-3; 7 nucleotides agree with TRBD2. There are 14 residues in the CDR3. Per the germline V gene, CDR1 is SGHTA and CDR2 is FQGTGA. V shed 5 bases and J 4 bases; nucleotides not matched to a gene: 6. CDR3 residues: CASSKSGNADTQYS. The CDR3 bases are TGTGCCAGCAGCAAAAGCGGGAATGCAGATACGCAGTATTCT.

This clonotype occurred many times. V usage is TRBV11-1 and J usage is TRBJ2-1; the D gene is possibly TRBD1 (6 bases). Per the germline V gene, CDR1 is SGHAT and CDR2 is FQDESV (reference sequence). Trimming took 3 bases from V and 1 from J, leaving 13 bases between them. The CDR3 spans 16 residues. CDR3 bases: TGTGCCAGCAGCTTTTTAGGGGGAGTTTCCTACAATGAGCAGTTCTTC. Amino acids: CASSFLGGVSYNEQFF.

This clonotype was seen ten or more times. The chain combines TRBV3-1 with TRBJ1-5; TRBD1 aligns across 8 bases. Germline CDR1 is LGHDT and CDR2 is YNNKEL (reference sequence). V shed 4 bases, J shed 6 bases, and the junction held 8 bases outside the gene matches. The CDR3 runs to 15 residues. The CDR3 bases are TGTGCCAGCAGCCCTGGGACAGGAGGCGGTCAGCCCCAGCATTTT. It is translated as CASSPGTGGGQPQHF.

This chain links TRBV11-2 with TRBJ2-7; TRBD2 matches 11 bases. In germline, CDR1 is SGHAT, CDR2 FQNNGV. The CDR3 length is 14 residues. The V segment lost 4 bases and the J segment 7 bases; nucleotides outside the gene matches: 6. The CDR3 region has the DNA TGTGCCAGCAGCTCAACTAGCGGGAGTGGTGAGCAGTACTTC. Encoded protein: CASSSTSGSGEQYF.

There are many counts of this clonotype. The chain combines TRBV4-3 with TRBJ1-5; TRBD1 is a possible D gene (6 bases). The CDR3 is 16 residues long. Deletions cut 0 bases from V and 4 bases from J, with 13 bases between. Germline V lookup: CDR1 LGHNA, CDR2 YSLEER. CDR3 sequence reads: CASSQELTGRNQPQHF. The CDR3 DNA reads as TGCGCCAGCAGCCAAGAATTAACAGGGCGAAATCAGCCCCAGCATTTT.

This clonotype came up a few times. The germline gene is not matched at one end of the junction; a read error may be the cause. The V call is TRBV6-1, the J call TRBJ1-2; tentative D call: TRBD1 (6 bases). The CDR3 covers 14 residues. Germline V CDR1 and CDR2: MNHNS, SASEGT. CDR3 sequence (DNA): TGTGCCAGCAGAGAAGGGGGACCGATCTATGGCTACACCTTC. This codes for CASREGGPIYGYTF.

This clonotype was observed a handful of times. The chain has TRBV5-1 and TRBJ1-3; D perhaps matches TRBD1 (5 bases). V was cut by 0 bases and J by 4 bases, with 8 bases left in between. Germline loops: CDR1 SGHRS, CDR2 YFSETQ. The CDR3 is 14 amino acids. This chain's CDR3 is CASSLGQLGNTIYF. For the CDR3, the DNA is TGCGCCAGCAGCTTGGGACAGTTGGGAAACACCATATATTTT.

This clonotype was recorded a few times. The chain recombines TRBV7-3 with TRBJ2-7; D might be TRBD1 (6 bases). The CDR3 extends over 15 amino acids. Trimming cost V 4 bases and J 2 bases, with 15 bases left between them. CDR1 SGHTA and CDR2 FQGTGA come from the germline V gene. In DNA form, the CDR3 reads TGTGCCAGCAGCTCCCTCAGGGGCCGTCCCTACGAGCAGTACTTC. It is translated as CASSSLRGRPYEQYF.

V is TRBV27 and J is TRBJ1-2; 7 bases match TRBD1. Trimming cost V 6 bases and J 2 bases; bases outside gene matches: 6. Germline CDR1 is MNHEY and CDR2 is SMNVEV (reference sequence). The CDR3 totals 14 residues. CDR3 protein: CASRKATGNYGYTF. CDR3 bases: TGTGCCAGCAGGAAGGCGACAGGGAACTATGGCTACACCTTC.

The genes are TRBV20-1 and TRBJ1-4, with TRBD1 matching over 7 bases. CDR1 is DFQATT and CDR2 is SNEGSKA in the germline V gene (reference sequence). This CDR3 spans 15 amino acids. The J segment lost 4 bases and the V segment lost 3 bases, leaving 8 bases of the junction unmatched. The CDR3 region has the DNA TGCAGTGCTAGGGACAGGCTCGAACATAATGAAAAACTGTTTTTT. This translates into CSARDRLEHNEKLFF.

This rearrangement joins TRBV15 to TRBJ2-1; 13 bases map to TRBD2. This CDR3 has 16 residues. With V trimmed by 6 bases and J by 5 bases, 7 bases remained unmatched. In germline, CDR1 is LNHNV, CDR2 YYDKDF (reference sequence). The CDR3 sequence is CATRGWTSGRNNEQFF. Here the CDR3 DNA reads TGTGCCACCAGAGGTTGGACTAGCGGGAGAAACAATGAGCAGTTCTTC.

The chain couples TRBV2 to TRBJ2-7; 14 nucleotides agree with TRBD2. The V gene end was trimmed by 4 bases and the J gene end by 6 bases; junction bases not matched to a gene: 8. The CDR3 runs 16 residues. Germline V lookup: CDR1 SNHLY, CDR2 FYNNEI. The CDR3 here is CASSVGLAGVLCEQYF. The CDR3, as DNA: TGTGCCAGCAGTGTGGGACTAGCGGGAGTATTGTGCGAGCAGTACTTC.

The CDR3 region is CASSWEDTQYF. DNA of the CDR3: TGCGCCAGCAGCTGGGAAGATACGCAGTATTTT. The V gene is TRBV5-1, the J gene TRBJ2-3, with D hard to call. This CDR3 has 11 residues. V lost 3 bases, J lost 5 bases, and 4 bases lay in between. CDR1 is SGHRS, CDR2 YFSETQ, per germline.

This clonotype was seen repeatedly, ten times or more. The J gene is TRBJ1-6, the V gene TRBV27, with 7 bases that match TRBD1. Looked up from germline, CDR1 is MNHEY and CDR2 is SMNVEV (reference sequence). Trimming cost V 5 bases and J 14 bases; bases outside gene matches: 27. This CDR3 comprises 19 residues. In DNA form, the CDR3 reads TGTGCCAGCAGTACAGCTATGGGGGTGGACAGGATAACTTCAATCACCCTCCACTTT. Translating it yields CASSTAMGVDRITSITLHF.

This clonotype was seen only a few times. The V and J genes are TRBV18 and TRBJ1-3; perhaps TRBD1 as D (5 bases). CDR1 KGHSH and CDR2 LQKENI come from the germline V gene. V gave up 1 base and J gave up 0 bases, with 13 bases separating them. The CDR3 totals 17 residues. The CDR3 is CASSPLIDSSSGNTIYF. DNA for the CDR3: TGTGCCAGCTCACCACTGATCGACAGTAGCTCTGGAAACACCATATATTTT.

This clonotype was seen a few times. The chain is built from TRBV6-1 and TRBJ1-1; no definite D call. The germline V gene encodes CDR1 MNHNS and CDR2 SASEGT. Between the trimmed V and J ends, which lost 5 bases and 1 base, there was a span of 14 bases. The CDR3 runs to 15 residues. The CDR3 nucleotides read TGTGCCAGCAGTTCCCTGGGTTCGGCGAACACTGAAGCTTTCTTT. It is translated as CASSSLGSANTEAFF.

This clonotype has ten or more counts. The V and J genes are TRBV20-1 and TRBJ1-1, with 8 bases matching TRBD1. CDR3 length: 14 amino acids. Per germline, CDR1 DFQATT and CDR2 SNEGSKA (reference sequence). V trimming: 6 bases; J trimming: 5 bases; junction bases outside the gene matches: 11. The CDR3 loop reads CSASTGGGRTEAFF. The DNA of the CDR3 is TGCAGTGCGTCAACAGGGGGAGGGAGGACTGAAGCTTTCTTT.

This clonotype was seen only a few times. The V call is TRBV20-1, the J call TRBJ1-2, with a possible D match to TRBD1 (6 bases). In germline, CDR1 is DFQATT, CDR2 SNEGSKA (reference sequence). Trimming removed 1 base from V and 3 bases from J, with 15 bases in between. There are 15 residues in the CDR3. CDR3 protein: CSARVIARGYYGYTF. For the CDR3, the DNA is TGCAGTGCTAGAGTGATCGCCAGGGGCTACTATGGCTACACCTTC.

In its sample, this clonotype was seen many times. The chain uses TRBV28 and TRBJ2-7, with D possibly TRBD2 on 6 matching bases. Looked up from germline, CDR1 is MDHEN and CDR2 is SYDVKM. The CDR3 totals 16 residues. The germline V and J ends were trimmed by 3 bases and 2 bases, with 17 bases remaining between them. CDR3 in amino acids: CASSLLGGGRTYEQYF. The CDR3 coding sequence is TGTGCCAGCAGTTTGTTGGGGGGAGGAAGAACCTACGAGCAGTACTTC.

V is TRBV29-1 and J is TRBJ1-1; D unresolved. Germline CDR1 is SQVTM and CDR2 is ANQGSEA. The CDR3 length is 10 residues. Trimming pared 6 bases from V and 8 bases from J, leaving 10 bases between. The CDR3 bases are TGCAGCGTGGACGGTATAGAAGCTTTCTTT. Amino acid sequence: CSVDGIEAFF.

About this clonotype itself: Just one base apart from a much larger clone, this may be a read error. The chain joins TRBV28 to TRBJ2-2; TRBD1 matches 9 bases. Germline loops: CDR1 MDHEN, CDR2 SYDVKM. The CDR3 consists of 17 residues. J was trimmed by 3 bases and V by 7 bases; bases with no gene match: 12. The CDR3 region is CASNFIQGARDTGELFF. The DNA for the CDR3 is TGTGCCAGCAATTTTATACAGGGGGCGCGGGACACCGGGGAGCTGTTTTTT. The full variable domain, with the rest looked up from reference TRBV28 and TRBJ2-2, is DVKVTQSSRYLVKRTGEKVFLECVQDMDHENMFWYRQDPGLGLRLIYFSYDVKMKEKGDIPEGYSVSREKKERFSLILESASTNQTSMYLCASNFIQGARDTGELFFGEGSRLTVL.